This T cell receptor beta chain is drawn from a study of control samples from healthy donors and cancer patients. TCRdb's table, derived via immunoSEQ multiplex PCR, lists solely in-frame clones and lacks some. The sample comprises over 80,000 clones, 85% of which are singletons, and 15% to 20% rests with the top ten. Germline V gene lookup returns CDR1 SGHAT and CDR2 FQDESV (reference sequence). The CDR3 consists of 14 residues. V lost 3 bases to trimming and J lost 6 bases, with 11 bases between them. The sample comprised blood. The source is a man aged 25-45 years in good health. The chain combines TRBV11-1 with TRBJ1-4, with a possible D match to TRBD1 (5 bases). Written as DNA, the CDR3 is TGTGCCAGCAGCTTTGGGCAGGGCGATGAAAAACTGTTTTTT. It yields the protein CASSFGQGDEKLFF. Drawing the rest from reference TRBV11-1 and TRBJ1-4, the complete variable domain is EAEVAQSPRYKITEKSQAVAFWCDPISGHATLYWYRQILGQGPELLVQFQDESVVDDSQLPKDRFSAERLKGVDSTLKIQPAELGDSAMYLCASSFGQGDEKLFFGSGTQLSVL.